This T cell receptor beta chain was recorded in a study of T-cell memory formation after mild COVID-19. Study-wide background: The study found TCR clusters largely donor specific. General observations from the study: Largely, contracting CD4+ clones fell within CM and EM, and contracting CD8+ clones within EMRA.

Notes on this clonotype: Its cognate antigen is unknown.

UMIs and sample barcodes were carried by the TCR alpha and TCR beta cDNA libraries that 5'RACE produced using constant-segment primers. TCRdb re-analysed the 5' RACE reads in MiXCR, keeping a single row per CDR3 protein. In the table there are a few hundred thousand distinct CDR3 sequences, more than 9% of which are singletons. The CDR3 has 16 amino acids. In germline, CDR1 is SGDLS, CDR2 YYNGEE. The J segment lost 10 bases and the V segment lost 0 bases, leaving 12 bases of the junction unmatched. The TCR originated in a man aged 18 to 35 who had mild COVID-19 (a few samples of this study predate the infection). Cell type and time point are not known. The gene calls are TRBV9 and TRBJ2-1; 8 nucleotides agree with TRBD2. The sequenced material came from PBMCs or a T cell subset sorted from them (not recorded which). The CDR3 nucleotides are TGTGCCAGCAGCGTAGGTCCGGGAGGGCCTTCATCCGAGCAGTTCTTC. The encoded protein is CASSVGPGGPSSEQFF.